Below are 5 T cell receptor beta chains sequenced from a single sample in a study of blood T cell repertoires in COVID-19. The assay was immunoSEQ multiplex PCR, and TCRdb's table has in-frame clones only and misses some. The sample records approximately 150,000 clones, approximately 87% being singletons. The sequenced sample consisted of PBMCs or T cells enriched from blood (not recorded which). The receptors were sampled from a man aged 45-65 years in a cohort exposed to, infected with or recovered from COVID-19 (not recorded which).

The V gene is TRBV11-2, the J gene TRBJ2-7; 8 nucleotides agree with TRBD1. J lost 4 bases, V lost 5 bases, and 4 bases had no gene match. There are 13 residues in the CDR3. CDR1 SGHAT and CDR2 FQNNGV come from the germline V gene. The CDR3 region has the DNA TGTGCCAGCAGCCCCAGGACAGGGTACGAGCAGTACTTC. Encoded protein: CASSPRTGYEQYF. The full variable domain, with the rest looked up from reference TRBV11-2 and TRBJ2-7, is EAGVAQSPRYKIIEKRQSVAFWCNPISGHATLYWYQQILGQGPKLLIQFQNNGVVDDSQLPKDRFSAERLKGVDSTLKIQPAKLEDSAVYLCASSPRTGYEQYFGPGTRLTVT.

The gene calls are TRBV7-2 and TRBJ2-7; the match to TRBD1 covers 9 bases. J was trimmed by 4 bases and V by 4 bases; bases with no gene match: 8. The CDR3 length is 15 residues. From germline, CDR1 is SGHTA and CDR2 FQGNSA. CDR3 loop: CASSSRQGGAYEQYF. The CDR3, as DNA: TGTGCCAGCAGCTCCCGACAGGGGGGAGCGTACGAGCAGTACTTC.

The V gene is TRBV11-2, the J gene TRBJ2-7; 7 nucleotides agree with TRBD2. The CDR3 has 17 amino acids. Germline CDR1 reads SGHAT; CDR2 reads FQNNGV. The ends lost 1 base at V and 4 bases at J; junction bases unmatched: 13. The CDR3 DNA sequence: TGTGCCAGCAGCTTAGCGGGTGGAGGGAGGGCCCAGTACGAGCAGTACTTC. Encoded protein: CASSLAGGGRAQYEQYF.

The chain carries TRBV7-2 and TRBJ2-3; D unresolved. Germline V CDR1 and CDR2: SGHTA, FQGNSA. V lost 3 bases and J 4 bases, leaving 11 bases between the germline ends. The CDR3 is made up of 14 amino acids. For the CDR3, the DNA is TGTGCCAGCAGCTTCTTGCTGCTATCAGATACGCAGTATTTT. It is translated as CASSFLLLSDTQYF.

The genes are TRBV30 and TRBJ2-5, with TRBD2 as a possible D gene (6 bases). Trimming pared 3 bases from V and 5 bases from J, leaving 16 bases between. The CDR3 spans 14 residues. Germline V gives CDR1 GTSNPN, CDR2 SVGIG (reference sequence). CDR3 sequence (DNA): TGTGCCTGGAGACTCGAGCGGGCGTGGGAGACCCAGTACTTC. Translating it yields CAWRLERAWETQYF.